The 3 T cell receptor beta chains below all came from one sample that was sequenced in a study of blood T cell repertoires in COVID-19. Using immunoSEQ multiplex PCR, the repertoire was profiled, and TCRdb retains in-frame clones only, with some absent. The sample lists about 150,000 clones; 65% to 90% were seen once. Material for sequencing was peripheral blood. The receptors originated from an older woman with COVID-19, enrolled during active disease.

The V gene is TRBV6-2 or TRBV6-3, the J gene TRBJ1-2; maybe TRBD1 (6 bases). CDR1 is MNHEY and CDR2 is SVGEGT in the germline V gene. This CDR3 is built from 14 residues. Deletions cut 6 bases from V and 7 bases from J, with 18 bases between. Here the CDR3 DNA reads TGTGCCAGCAGCTCCCTCACAGGGATTGCTGGCTACACCTTC. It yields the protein CASSSLTGIAGYTF.

CDR3 DNA sequence: TGTGCCAGCAGTTACTCCGACACAAATAATTCACCCCTCCACTTT. Residues: CASSYSDTNNSPLHF. This chain joins TRBV6-5 and TRBJ1-6; no firm D call. Germline V gene sequence: CDR1 MNHEY, CDR2 SVGAGI. The CDR3 consists of 15 residues. Trimming took off 0 bases at V and 5 bases at J, with 8 bases between the two ends.

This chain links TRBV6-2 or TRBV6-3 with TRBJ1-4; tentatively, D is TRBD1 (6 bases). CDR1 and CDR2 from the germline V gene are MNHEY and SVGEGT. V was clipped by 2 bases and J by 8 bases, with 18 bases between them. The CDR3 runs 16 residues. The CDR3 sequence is CASSYHRGQRREKLFF. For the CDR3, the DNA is TGTGCCAGCAGTTACCACCGCGGACAGAGGAGGGAAAAACTGTTTTTT.